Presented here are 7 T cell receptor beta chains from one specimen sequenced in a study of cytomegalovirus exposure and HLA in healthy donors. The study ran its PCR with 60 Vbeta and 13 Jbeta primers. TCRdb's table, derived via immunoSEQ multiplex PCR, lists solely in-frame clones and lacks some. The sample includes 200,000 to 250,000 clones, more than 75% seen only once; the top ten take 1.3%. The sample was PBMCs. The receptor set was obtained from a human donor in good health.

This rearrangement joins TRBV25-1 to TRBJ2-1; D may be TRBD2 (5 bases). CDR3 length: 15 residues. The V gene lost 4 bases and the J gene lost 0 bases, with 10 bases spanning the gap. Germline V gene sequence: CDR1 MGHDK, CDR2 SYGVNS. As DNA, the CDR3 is TGTGCCAGCAGTGTTACGGGGAGCTCCTACAATGAGCAGTTCTTC. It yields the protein CASSVTGSSYNEQFF.

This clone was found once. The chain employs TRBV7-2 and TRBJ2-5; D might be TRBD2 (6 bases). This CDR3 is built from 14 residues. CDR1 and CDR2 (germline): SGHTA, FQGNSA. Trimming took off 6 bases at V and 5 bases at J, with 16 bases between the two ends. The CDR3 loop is CASSLASRRETQYF. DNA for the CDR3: TGTGCCAGCAGTCTAGCGTCCAGGAGGGAGACCCAGTACTTC. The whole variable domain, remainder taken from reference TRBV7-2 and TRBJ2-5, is GAGVSQSPSNKVTEKGKDVELRCDPISGHTALYWYRQSLGQGLEFLIYFQGNSAPDKSGLPSDRFSAERTGGSVSTLTIQRTQQEDSAVYLCASSLASRRETQYFGPGTRLLVL.

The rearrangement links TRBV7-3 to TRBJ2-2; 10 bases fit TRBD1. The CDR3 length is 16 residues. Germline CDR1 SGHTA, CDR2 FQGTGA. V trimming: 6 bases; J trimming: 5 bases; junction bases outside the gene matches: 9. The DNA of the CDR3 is TGTGCCAGCAGTAGGACCCCGGGACAGGGGACCGGGGAGCTGTTTTTT. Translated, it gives CASSRTPGQGTGELFF.

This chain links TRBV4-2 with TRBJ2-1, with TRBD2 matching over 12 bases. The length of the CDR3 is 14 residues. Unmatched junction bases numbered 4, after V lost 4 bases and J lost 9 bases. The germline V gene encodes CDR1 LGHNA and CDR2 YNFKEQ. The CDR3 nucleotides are TGTGCCAGCAGCCCACTAGCGGGAGGAAGTGAGCAGTTCTTC. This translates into CASSPLAGGSEQFF.

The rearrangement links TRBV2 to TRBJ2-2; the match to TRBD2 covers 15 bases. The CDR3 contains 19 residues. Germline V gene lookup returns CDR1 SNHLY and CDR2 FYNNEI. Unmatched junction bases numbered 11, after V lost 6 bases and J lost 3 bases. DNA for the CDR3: TGTGCCAGCAGCTTACCGGGACTAGCGGGAGGAACATACACCGGGGAGCTGTTTTTT. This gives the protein CASSLPGLAGGTYTGELFF.

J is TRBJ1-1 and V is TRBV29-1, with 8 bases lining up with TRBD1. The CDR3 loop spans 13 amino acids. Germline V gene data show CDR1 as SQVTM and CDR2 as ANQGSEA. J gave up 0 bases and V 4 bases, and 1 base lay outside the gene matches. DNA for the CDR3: TGCAGCGTTGCAGGGGGCCTGAACACTGAAGCTTTCTTT. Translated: CSVAGGLNTEAFF.

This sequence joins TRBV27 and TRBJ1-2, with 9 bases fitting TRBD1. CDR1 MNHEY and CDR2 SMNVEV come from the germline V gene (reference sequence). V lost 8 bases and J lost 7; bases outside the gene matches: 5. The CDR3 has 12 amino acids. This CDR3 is CASQTGGSGYTF. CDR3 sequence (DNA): TGTGCCAGCCAGACAGGGGGGTCTGGCTACACCTTC.